This TCR beta chain appears in the sequencing data of a study of PD-L1 blockade in urothelial cancer. A note on this clone: Its antigen is still unknown. The junction departs from germline at one end; a sequencing error may be responsible.

General study findings and limits: Larger 3-week expansion of tumor-associated blood clones was seen in durable-benefit patients. A below-median TCR clonality in blood before treatment predicted better survival.

Synthetically made TCR analog templates were put into each PCR as spikes. Using immunoSEQ multiplex PCR, the repertoire was profiled, and TCRdb retains in-frame clones only, with some absent. Among some 80,000 clones listed, around 90% were seen once. The CDR3 extends over 13 amino acids. Germline lookup yields CDR1 SGHDT and CDR2 YYEEEE. The sequence was collected from a woman in her 70s with urothelial cancer. The rearrangement uses TRBV5-6 and TRBJ1-4; D not certain. The material sequenced was PBMCs, taken around atezolizumab (anti-PD-L1) treatment. The CDR3 loop is CACSQGRREKLFF. CDR3 sequence (DNA): TGTGCCTGCAGTCAAGGGAGGCGTGAAAAACTGTTTTTT.